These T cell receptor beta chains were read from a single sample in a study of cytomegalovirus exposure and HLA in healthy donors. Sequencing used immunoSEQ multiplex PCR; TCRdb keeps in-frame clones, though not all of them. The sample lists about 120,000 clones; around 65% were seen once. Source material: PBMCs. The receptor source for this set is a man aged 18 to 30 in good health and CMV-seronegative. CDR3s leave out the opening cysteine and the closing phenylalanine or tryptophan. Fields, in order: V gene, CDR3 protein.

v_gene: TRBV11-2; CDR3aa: ASRQGGVMRNEQF
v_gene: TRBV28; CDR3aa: ASSSDREFSQPQH
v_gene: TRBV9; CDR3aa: ASSVGASRAGELF
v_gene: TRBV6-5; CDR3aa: ASSLTRQGAPGELF
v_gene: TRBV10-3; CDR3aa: AISDGSGEQF
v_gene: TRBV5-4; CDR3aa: ASSLQGNTEAF
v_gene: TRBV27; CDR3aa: ASKWSAGQMTLGEQF
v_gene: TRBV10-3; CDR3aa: AISEGGSSNQPQH
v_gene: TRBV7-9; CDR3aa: ASSLAYNTEAF
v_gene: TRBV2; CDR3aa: ASSLAGGSYEQY
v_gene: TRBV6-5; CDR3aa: ASSYTATPVNEQF
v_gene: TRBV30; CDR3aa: AWSALGKPKETQY
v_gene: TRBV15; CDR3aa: ATRPGQGVYNEQF
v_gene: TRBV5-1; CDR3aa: ASSLSGGWETQY
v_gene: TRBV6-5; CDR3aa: ASSRGSYNEQF
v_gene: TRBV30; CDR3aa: AWSVSMTGVLNTEAF
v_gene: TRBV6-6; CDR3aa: ASSYLGPDLGGQY
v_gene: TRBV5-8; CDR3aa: ASSLGGGTQY
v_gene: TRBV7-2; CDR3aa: ASSYRVSEKLF
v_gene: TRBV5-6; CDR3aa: ASSPGPHRDEQY
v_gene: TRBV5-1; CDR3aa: ASSLAGTSGEVEY
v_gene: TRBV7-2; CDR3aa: ASSQKTTGAIDTQY
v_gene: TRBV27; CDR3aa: ASRELGTGSYEQF
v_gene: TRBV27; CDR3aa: ASSASTVTDTQY
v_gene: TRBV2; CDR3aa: ASRKLAGVHNEQF